The sequence of this T cell receptor (beta chain) was determined in a study of T-cell reconstitution after alpha-beta-depleted transplantation in children. This clonotype showed up many times. Its antigen is not identified. TCRbeta library preparation incorporated unique molecular identifiers. TCRdb recomputed calls from the PCR reads with MiXCR, one row per CDR3 protein. The sample carries 550,000 to 800,000 distinct CDR3 sequences, approximately 14% recorded once. The J segment lost 6 bases and the V segment lost 1 base, leaving 4 bases of the junction unmatched. This CDR3 spans 15 amino acids. The germline V gene encodes CDR1 SGHRS and CDR2 YFSETQ. Whole-study results and caveats: Alpha-beta T cells present about two months after transplant were reported to originate from several hundred expanded graft clones.

This clonotype was sampled from a girl aged 2-10 years with congenital amegakaryocytic thrombocytopenia, due to receive a stem cell transplant. The sequencing here drew on PBMCs, taken before TCRalphabeta/CD19-depleted stem cell transplant. J is TRBJ2-1 and V is TRBV5-1, with 10 bases identical to TRBD2. CDR3 coding DNA: TGCGCCAGCAGCTTGCTAGCGGGAGTGGGCAATGAGCAGTTCTTC. This sequence encodes CASSLLAGVGNEQFF.